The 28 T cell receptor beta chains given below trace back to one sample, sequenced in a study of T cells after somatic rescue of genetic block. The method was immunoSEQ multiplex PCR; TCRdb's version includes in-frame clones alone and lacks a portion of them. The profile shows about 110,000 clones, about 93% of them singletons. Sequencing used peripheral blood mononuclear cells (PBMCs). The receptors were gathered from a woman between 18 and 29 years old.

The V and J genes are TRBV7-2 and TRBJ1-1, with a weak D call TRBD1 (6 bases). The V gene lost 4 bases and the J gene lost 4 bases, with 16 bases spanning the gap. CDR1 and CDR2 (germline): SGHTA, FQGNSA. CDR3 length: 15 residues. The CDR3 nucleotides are TGTGCCAGCAGCTGGAGACAGGCACCGCTCACTGAAGCTTTCTTT. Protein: CASSWRQAPLTEAFF.

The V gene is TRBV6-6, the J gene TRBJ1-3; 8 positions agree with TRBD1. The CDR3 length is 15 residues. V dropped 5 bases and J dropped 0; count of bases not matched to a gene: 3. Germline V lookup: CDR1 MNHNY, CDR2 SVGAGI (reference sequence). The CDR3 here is CASSRDRSSGNTIYF. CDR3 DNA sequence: TGTGCCAGCAGTCGGGACAGGTCCTCTGGAAACACCATATATTTT.

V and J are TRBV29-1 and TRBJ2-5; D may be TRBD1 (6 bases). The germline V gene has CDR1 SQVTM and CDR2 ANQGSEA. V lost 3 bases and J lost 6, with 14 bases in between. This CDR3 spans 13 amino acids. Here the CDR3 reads CSVDGQGTKTQYF. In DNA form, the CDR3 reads TGCAGCGTTGATGGCCAGGGGACAAAGACCCAGTACTTC.

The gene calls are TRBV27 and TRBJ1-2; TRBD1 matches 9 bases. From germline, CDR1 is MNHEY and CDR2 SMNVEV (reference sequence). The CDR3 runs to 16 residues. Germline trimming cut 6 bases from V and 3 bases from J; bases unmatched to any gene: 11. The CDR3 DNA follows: TGTGCCAGCAGATCCGGGACAGGGCTACTGTACTATGGCTACACCTTC. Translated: CASRSGTGLLYYGYTF.

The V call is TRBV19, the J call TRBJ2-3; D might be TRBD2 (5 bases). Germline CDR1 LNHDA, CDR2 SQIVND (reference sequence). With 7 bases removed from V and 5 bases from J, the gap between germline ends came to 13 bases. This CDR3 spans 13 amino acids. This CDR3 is CASTLGSGDTQYF. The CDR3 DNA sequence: TGTGCCAGTACCCTCGGAAGCGGAGATACGCAGTATTTT.

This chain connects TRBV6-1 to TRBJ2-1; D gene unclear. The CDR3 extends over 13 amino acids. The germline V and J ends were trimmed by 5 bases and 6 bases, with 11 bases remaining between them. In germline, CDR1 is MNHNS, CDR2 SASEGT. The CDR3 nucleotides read TGTGCCAGCAGTATTGGACGCGTCAATGAGCAGTTCTTC. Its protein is CASSIGRVNEQFF.

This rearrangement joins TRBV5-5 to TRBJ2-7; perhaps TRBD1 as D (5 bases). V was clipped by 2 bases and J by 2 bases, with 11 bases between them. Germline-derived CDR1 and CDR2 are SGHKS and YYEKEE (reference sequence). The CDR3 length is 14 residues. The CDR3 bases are TGTGCCAGCAGCTTTGAACAGGTCGCCTACGAGCAGTACTTC. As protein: CASSFEQVAYEQYF.

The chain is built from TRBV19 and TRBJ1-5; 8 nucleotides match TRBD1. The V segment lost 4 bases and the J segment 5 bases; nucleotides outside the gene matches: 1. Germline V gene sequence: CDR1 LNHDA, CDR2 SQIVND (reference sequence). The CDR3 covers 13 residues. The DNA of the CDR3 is TGTGCCAGTAGTAAACAGGGGGATCAGCCCCAGCATTTT. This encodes CASSKQGDQPQHF.

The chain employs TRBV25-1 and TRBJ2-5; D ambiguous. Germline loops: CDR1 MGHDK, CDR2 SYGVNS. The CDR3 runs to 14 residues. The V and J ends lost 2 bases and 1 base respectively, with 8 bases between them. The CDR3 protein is CASSEISSQETQYF. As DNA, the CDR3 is TGTGCCAGCAGTGAAATTTCAAGCCAAGAGACCCAGTACTTC.

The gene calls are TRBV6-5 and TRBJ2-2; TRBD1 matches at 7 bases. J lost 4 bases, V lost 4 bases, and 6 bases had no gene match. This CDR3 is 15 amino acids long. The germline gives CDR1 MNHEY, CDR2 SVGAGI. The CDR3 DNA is TGTGCCAGCAGTTCGGGACAGCTATTCACCGGGGAGCTGTTTTTT. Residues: CASSSGQLFTGELFF.

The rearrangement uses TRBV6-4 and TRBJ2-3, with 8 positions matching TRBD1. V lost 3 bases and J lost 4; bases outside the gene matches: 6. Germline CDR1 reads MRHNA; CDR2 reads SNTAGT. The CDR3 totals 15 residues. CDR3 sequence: CASSEGQGAPDTQYF. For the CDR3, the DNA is TGTGCCAGCAGTGAGGGGCAGGGGGCCCCAGATACGCAGTATTTT.

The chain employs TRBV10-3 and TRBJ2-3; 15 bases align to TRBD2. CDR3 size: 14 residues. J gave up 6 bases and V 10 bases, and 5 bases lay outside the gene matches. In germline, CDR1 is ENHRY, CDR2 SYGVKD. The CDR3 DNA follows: TGTGCCACTCGGACTAGCGGGGGGGCGGATACGCAGTATTTT. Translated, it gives CATRTSGGADTQYF.

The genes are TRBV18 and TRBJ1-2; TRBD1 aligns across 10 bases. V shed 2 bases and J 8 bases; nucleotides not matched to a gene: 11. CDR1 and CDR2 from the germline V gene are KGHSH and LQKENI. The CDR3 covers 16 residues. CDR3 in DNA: TGTGCCAGCTCACCAGAGACAGGGGGCGCATTGTGGGGCTACACCTTC. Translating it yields CASSPETGGALWGYTF.

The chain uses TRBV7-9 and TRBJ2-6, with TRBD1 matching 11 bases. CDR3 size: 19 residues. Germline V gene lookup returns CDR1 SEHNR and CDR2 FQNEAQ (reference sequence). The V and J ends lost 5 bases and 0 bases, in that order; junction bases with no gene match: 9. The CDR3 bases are TGTGCCAGCAGCGCTAGGACAGGGGGCCGTAACTCTGGGGCCAACGTCCTGACTTTC. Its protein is CASSARTGGRNSGANVLTF.

DNA of the CDR3: TGCGCCAGCAGCCCGACGCCCAGAAGCGCTGGAAACACCATATATTTT. Translation: CASSPTPRSAGNTIYF. The chain employs TRBV4-3 and TRBJ1-3; D is unresolved. This CDR3 region has 16 residues. Germline CDR1 and CDR2: LGHNA and YSLEER. V was pared by 4 bases and J by 2 bases, with 15 bases between.

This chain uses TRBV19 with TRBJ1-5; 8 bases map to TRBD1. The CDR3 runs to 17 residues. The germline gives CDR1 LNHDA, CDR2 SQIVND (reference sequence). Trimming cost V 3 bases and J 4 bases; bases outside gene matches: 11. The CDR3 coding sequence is TGTGCCAGTAGTATCTGGATCGGACAGGGTGGGAATCAGCCCCAGCATTTT. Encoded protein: CASSIWIGQGGNQPQHF. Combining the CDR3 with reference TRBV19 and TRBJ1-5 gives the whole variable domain DGGITQSPKYLFRKEGQNVTLSCEQNLNHDAMYWYRQDPGQGLRLIYYSQIVNDFQKGDIAEGYSVSREKKESFPLTVTSAQKNPTAFYLCASSIWIGQGGNQPQHFGDGTRLSIL.

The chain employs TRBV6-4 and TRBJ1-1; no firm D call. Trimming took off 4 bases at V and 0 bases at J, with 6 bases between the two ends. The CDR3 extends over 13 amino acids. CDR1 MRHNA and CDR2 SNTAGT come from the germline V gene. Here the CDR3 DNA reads TGTGCCAGCAGTGGACTGCTGAACACTGAAGCTTTCTTT. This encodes CASSGLLNTEAFF.

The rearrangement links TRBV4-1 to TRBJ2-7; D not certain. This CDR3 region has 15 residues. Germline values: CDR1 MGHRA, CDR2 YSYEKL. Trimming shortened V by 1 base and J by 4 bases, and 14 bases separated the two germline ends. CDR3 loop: CASSQGFSTLYEQYF. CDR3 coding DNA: TGCGCCAGCAGCCAAGGGTTCAGCACACTATACGAGCAGTACTTC.

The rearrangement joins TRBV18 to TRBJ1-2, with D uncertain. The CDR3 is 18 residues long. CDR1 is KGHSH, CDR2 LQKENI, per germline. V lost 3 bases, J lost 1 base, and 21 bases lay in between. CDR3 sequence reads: CASSPTLTPGTSNYGYTF. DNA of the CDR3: TGTGCCAGCTCACCGACCCTGACTCCCGGAACTAGTAACTATGGCTACACCTTC. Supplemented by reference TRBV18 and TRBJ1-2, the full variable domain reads NAGVMQNPRHLVRRRGQEARLRCSPMKGHSHVYWYRQLPEEGLKFMVYLQKENIIDESGMPKERFSAEFPKEGPSILRIQQVVRGDSAAYFCASSPTLTPGTSNYGYTFGSGTRLTVV.

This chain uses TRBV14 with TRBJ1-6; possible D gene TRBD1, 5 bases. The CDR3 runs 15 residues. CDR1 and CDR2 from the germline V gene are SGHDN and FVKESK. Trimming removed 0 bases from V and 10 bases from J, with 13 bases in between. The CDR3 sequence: CASSQEVGVGSPLHF. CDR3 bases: TGTGCCAGCAGCCAAGAGGTAGGGGTGGGATCACCCCTCCACTTT.

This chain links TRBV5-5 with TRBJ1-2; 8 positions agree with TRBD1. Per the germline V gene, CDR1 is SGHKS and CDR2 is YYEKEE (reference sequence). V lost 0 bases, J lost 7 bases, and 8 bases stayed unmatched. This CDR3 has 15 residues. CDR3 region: CASSLGQGATSGYTF. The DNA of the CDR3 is TGTGCCAGCAGCTTGGGGCAGGGGGCGACTAGTGGCTACACCTTC.

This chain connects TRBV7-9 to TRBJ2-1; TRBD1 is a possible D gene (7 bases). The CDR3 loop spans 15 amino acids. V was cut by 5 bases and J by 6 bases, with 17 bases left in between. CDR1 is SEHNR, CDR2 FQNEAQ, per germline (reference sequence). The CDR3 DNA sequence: TGTGCCAGCAGCCCCCAGCCAGGGGGGATCAATGAGCAGTTCTTC. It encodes CASSPQPGGINEQFF.

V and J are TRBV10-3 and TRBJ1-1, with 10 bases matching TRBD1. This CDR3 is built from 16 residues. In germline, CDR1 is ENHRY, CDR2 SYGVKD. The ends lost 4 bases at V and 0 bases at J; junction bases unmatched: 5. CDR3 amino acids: CAISAPGQGMNTEAFF. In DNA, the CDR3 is TGTGCCATCAGTGCCCCGGGACAGGGGATGAACACTGAAGCTTTCTTT.

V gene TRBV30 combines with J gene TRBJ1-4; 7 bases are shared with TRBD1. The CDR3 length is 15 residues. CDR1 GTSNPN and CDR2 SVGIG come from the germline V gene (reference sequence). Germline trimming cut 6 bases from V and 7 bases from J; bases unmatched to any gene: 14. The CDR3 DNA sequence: TGTGCCTGTATCACGACAGGGCCCAGGGGTGAAAAACTGTTTTTT. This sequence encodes CACITTGPRGEKLFF. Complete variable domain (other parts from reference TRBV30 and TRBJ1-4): SQTIHQWPATLVQPVGSPLSLECTVEGTSNPNLYWYRQAAGRGLQLLFYSVGIGQISSEVPQNLSASRPQDRQFILSSKKLLLSDSGFYLCACITTGPRGEKLFFGSGTQLSVL.

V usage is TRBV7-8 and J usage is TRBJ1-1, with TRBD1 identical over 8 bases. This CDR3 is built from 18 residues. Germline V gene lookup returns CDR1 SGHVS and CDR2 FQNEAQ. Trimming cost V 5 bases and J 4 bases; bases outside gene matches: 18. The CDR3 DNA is TGTGCCAGCAGCCCCAGCGTGGGCCCTGACAGGGGCTCCACTGAAGCTTTCTTT. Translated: CASSPSVGPDRGSTEAFF.

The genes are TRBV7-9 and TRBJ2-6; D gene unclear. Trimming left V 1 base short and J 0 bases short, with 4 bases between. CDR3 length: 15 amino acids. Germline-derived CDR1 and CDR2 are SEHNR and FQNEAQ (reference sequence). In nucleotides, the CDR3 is TGTGCCAGCAGCTTAGTAGACTCTGGGGCCAACGTCCTGACTTTC. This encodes CASSLVDSGANVLTF.

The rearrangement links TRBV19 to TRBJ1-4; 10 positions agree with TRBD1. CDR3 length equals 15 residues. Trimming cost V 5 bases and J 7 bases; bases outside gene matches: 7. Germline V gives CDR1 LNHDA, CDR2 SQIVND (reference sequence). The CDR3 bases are TGTGCCAGTAGTTTTCGTGGACAGGGGGGTGAAAAACTGTTTTTT. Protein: CASSFRGQGGEKLFF.

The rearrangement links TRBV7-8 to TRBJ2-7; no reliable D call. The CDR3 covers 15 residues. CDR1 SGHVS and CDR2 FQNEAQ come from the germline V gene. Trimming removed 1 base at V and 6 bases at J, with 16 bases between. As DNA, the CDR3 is TGTGCCAGCAGCTTAGGGCACAGCGCGTCGTCCGAGCAGTACTTC. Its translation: CASSLGHSASSEQYF.